The 3 T cell receptor beta chains below come from one sample, sequenced in a study of shared clonotypes between healthy human individuals. Terminally differentiated effector memory CD45RA+ cells were excluded by CCR7 positive selection of CD45RO-negative cells. Assay used: immunoSEQ multiplex PCR; TCRdb lists only in-frame clones, some missing. The profile shows around 640,000 clones, 90% to 97% of them singletons. Sequencing input: naive CD8+ T cells sorted from blood. The receptor set was obtained from a woman aged 25 to 39 in good health.

The chain couples TRBV15 to TRBJ2-7; 8 bases are a match to TRBD2. CDR1 and CDR2 (germline): LNHNV, YYDKDF (reference sequence). Trimming removed 1 base from V and 3 bases from J; junction bases left unmatched: 8. The length of the CDR3 is 16 residues. The DNA for the CDR3 is TGTGCCACCAGCAGAGGAGCGGGGGCAGAACTCTACGAGCAGTACTTC. This gives the protein CATSRGAGAELYEQYF.

The CDR3 region is CASSPEMNTEAFF. CDR3 in DNA: TGTGCCAGCAGCCCAGAGATGAACACTGAAGCTTTCTTT. The rearrangement uses TRBV5-4 and TRBJ1-1; D not certain. The germline V gene has CDR1 SGHNT and CDR2 YYREEE (reference sequence). The V gene lost 4 bases and the J gene lost 0 bases, with 7 bases spanning the gap. The CDR3 loop spans 13 amino acids.

This clone was counted a single time. J is TRBJ2-1 and V is TRBV11-3; D might be TRBD2 (6 bases). CDR3 length: 15 residues. V was shortened by 3 bases and J by 0 bases, with 9 bases between the two germline ends. Germline CDR1 and CDR2: SGHNT and YENEEA. This CDR3 reads CASSLDYASYNEQFF. The CDR3, as DNA: TGTGCCAGCAGCTTGGACTACGCCTCCTACAATGAGCAGTTCTTC. Full variable domain (remainder filled in from reference TRBV11-3 and TRBJ2-1): EAGVVQSPRYKIIEKKQPVAFWCNPISGHNTLYWYLQNLGQGPELLIRYENEEAVDDSQLPKDRFSAERLKGVDSTLKIQPAELGDSAVYLCASSLDYASYNEQFFGPGTRLTVL.